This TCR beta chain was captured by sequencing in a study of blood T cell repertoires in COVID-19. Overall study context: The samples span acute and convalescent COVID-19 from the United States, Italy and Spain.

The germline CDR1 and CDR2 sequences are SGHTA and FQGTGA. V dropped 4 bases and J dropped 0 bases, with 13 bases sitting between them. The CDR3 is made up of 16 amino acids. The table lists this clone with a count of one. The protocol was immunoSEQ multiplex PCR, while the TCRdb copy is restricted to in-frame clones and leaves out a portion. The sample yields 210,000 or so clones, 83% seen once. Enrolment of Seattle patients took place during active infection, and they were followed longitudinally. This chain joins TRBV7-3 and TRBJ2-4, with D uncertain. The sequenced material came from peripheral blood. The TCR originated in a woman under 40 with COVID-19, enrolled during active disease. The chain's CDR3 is CASSSKRLRAKNIQYF. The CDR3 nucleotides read TGTGCCAGCAGCTCAAAGCGACTGAGAGCCAAAAACATTCAGTACTTC.